These T cell receptor beta chains were read from a single sample in a study of T cell responses to AZD1222 COVID-19 vaccine. TCRdb keeps only in-frame clones here, not all; method: immunoSEQ multiplex PCR. The top ten hold less than 3.5% of the sample, which has some 140,000 clones, about 85% seen once. The source material was peripheral blood, sampled on day 0 of AZD1222 vaccination. The receptors stem from an adult in good health. Both conserved end residues are part of each CDR3. D genes are given only for firm matches.

v_call	j_call	d_call	cdr3_aa	cdr3_nt
TRBV9	TRBJ1-2	.	CASSGPSTVGGYTF	TGTGCCAGCAGCGGACCTTCCACGGTGGGAGGCTACACCTTC
TRBV12-5	TRBJ2-5	.	CASGSRDWTQYF	TGTGCTAGTGGTTCCCGGGATTGGACCCAGTACTTC
TRBV6-2/TRBV6-3	TRBJ1-1	TRBD1	CASSRQGAGTEAFF	TGTGCCAGCAGCCGACAGGGGGCTGGGACTGAAGCTTTCTTT
TRBV7-2	TRBJ2-3	TRBD2	CASSFTGGPNTQYF	TGTGCCAGCAGCTTTACGGGGGGGCCAAATACGCAGTATTTT
TRBV5-1	TRBJ2-3	TRBD2	CASSRLAGGPSDTQYF	TGCGCCAGCAGCCGACTAGCGGGGGGGCCATCAGATACGCAGTATTTT
TRBV15	TRBJ1-2	.	CATSPVPNYGYTF	TGTGCCACCAGCCCGGTCCCTAACTATGGCTACACCTTC
TRBV4-3	TRBJ1-6	TRBD1	CASSPDHGTANNSPLHF	TGCGCCAGCAGCCCCGATCACGGGACAGCCAATAATTCACCCCTCCACTTT
TRBV3-1/TRBV3-2	TRBJ1-1	TRBD1	CASSPDRAEAFF	TGTGCCAGCAGCCCCGACAGGGCTGAAGCTTTCTTT
TRBV4-2	TRBJ1-5	.	CASSQDRDDWKPQHF	TGTGCCAGCAGCCAAGATAGGGACGATTGGAAGCCCCAGCATTTT
TRBV5-4	TRBJ2-7	TRBD2	CASSLGLAGSGEQYF	TGTGCCAGCAGCTTGGGGCTAGCGGGGTCTGGCGAGCAGTACTTC
TRBV4-3	TRBJ1-2	TRBD1	CASSQDSDRGDYGYTF	TGCGCCAGCAGCCAAGACAGCGACAGGGGAGATTATGGCTACACCTTC